This TCR beta chain was observed in a study of cytomegalovirus exposure and HLA in healthy donors. Overall study results and limits: An analysis done earlier found most TCR beta V segments productive about 87% or about 30% of the time.

As to this clone: No antigen is known for it.

Primers: 60 Vbeta forward and 13 Jbeta reverse. Profiled with immunoSEQ multiplex PCR; TCRdb holds only in-frame clones, not every one. The repertoire consists of some 150,000 clones, with around nine tenths occurring once and the leading ten covering around 5.2%. The sequenced sample was PBMCs. This TCR derives from a woman aged 25 to 39 in good health and CMV-seronegative.

CDR3 loop: CASSRDSLYEQYF. CDR3 nucleotides: TGTGCCAGTAGCCGGGACAGCCTCTACGAGCAGTACTTC. This rearrangement joins TRBV19 to TRBJ2-7, with TRBD1 matching over 7 bases. The ends lost 6 bases at V and 3 bases at J; junction bases unmatched: 5. The V gene's germline CDR1 is LNHDA and CDR2 SQIVND (reference sequence). The CDR3 runs to 13 residues. Variable domain in full (rest from reference TRBV19 and TRBJ2-7): DGGITQSPKYLFRKEGQNVTLSCEQNLNHDAMYWYRQDPGQGLRLIYYSQIVNDFQKGDIAEGYSVSREKKESFPLTVTSAQKNPTAFYLCASSRDSLYEQYFGPGTRLTVT.